What follows is one T cell receptor (beta chain) and its context. Clones were sequenced by immunoSEQ multiplex PCR, and TCRdb holds only the in-frame ones, with some missing. In the table there are over a million clones, 95% to 99% of which are singletons. This sample is part of a study of shared clonotypes between healthy human individuals. It was into CD45RA+ naive and CD45RA-negative memory subsets that the CD4+ cells were split. The germline V and J ends were trimmed by 5 bases and 2 bases, with 19 bases remaining between them. The CDR3 totals 17 residues. CDR1 and CDR2 (germline): SGHTA, FQGNSA. The specimen sequenced was naive CD4+ T cells sorted from blood. Subset of the sample: CD45RA+ positively selected. The chain has TRBV7-2 and TRBJ2-1; TRBD2 might be the D (5 bases). This clonotype was sampled from a man aged 25 to 45 in good health. The CDR3 loop is CASSLEELAVTYNEQFF. DNA for the CDR3: TGTGCCAGCAGCCTGGAGGAATTGGCGGTTACCTACAATGAGCAGTTCTTC.